This T cell receptor beta chain was retrieved from a study of control samples from healthy donors and cancer patients. Assay: immunoSEQ multiplex PCR; the TCRdb copy retains only in-frame clones and omits some. The profile covers 150,000 or so clones, with 85% to 95% appearing a single time and about 8.5% taken by the ten largest. CDR1 is MNHEY and CDR2 is SVGAGI in the germline V gene. CDR3 length: 13 residues. The V end was cut by 6 bases, the J end by 0 bases, with 3 bases between. V and J are TRBV6-5 and TRBJ2-6; unclear D gene. This receptor was identified in a woman in her thirties or forties in good health. Sample: blood. The CDR3 region is CASRLSGANVLTF. The DNA of the CDR3 is TGTGCCAGCAGACTCTCTGGGGCCAACGTCCTGACTTTC.